Listed here are 26 T cell receptor beta chains from one sample, sequenced in a study of blood T cell repertoires in COVID-19 (dated by TCRdb to 2018 to 2020). Library method: the immunoSEQ multiplex PCR assay. Not all clones reach the TCRdb copy of this immuneACCESS table, which keeps in-frame sequences only. Checked studies attribute under half of the gap to unresolved V genes and leave the rest unexplained. The sample profile shows fewer than 85,000 clones; around 90% of them were found once. The ten largest clonotypes hold roughly 9.1% of the sample. Sequencing input: peripheral blood. The receptors here all came from a human donor in a cohort sampled during active COVID-19.

This clone was detected once. The chain recombines TRBV7-2 with TRBJ2-3; the match to TRBD1 covers 9 bases. The CDR3 is 16 amino acids. The ends lost 3 bases at V and 3 bases at J; junction bases unmatched: 7. Per the germline V gene, CDR1 is SGHTA and CDR2 is FQGNSA. The CDR3 here is CASSFGTGYRTDTQYF. The CDR3 DNA reads TGTGCCAGCAGCTTCGGGACAGGGTATAGAACAGATACGCAGTATTTT.

The chain recombines TRBV5-1 with TRBJ1-2; D possibly corresponds to TRBD1 (6 bases). This CDR3 is 16 amino acids long. Germline V gene lookup returns CDR1 SGHRS and CDR2 YFSETQ. The ends were cut back, 3 bases at V and 7 bases at J, with 22 bases in the middle. CDR3 DNA sequence: TGCGCCAGCAGCTCCGTGGCGTCCCCCGGACAGTTTGGCTACACCTTC. It specifies CASSSVASPGQFGYTF.

The CDR3 loop is CASSQSGQNYGYTF. The CDR3 DNA reads TGCGCCAGCAGCCAAAGTGGACAGAACTATGGCTACACCTTC. The chain couples TRBV4-1 to TRBJ1-2; perhaps TRBD1 as D (6 bases). The CDR3 covers 14 residues. Germline V gene sequence: CDR1 MGHRA, CDR2 YSYEKL. V dropped 2 bases and J dropped 2 bases, with 9 bases sitting between them.

This chain connects TRBV7-9 to TRBJ2-7; TRBD1 agrees at 7 bases. CDR1 and CDR2 (germline): SEHNR, FQNEAQ (reference sequence). The CDR3 covers 12 residues. Germline trimming cut 5 bases from V and 5 bases from J; bases unmatched to any gene: 3. CDR3 region: CASSHRGDEQYF. The DNA of the CDR3 is TGTGCCAGCAGCCACAGGGGCGACGAGCAGTACTTC.

This clone occurred a few times. The V gene is TRBV3-1 (or the pseudogene TRBV3-2), the J gene TRBJ1-6; TRBD1 aligns across 7 bases. Germline V gene sequence: CDR1 LGHDT, CDR2 YNNKEL (reference sequence). With V trimmed by 3 bases and J by 6 bases, 11 bases remained unmatched. This CDR3 has 17 residues. As DNA, the CDR3 is TGTGCCAGCAGCCAGGGGACAGTTGAAGGGCCTAATTCACCCCTCCACTTT. This translates into CASSQGTVEGPNSPLHF.

The rearrangement uses TRBV5-5 and TRBJ1-2, with 9 bases fitting TRBD1. CDR1 and CDR2 from the germline V gene are SGHKS and YYEKEE (reference sequence). This CDR3 has 15 amino acids. The V and J ends lost 3 bases and 1 base, in that order; junction bases with no gene match: 4. The CDR3 DNA reads TGTGCCAGCAGCTGGGGACAGGGAAATAACTATGGCTACACCTTC. Protein product: CASSWGQGNNYGYTF. The whole variable domain, remainder taken from reference TRBV5-5 and TRBJ1-2, is DAGVTQSPTHLIKTRGQQVTLRCSPISGHKSVSWYQQVLGQGPQFIFQYYEKEERGRGNFPDRFSARQFPNYSSELNVNALLLGDSALYLCASSWGQGNNYGYTFGSGTRLTVV.

This clone was counted only a few times. The chain joins TRBV6-5 to TRBJ2-3; 12 nucleotides match TRBD2. Germline V CDR1 and CDR2: MNHEY, SVGAGI. With 4 bases clipped from V and 5 bases from J, the junction kept 7 bases outside the gene matches. This CDR3 has 16 amino acids. Here the CDR3 reads CASSSRLAGDRDTQYF. The CDR3 DNA reads TGTGCCAGCAGTTCCCGACTAGCGGGAGATCGAGATACGCAGTATTTT.

The V call is TRBV7-2, the J call TRBJ1-4, with D maybe TRBD1 (6 bases). The V gene's germline CDR1 is SGHTA and CDR2 FQGNSA. This CDR3 is 15 amino acids long. V was pared by 2 bases and J by 0 bases, with 7 bases between. The CDR3 DNA reads TGTGCCAGCAGCTTACAGGGGACAACTAATGAAAAACTGTTTTTT. Its protein product is CASSLQGTTNEKLFF.

This clone turned up a few times. The chain is built from TRBV7-9 and TRBJ1-1; perhaps TRBD1 as D (6 bases). V was clipped by 2 bases and J by 5 bases, with 9 bases between them. The V gene's germline CDR1 is SEHNR and CDR2 FQNEAQ (reference sequence). The CDR3 length is 13 residues. CDR3 in DNA: TGTGCCAGCAGCTTAAGCCAGGGGACTGAAGCTTTCTTT. This codes for CASSLSQGTEAFF.

V and J are TRBV9 and TRBJ1-3; 8 nucleotides agree with TRBD1. Per the germline V gene, CDR1 is SGDLS and CDR2 is YYNGEE. The V segment lost 1 base and the J segment 0 bases; nucleotides outside the gene matches: 3. The CDR3 runs to 16 residues. The CDR3 reads CASSVQTGGSGNTIYF. The CDR3 DNA sequence: TGTGCCAGCAGCGTACAAACAGGGGGCTCTGGAAACACCATATATTTT.

The chain links TRBV11-3 to TRBJ2-1; D is uncertain. The CDR3 covers 13 residues. V lost 1 base and J 8 bases, leaving 9 bases between the germline ends. CDR1 SGHNT and CDR2 YENEEA come from the germline V gene. CDR3: CASSLGASDEQFF. Written as DNA, the CDR3 is TGTGCCAGCAGCTTAGGAGCGTCGGATGAGCAGTTCTTC.

This clone was detected a few times. The V call is TRBV16, the J call TRBJ1-5, with TRBD1 matching over 7 bases. The CDR3 is made up of 15 amino acids. The V segment lost 0 bases and the J segment 6 bases; nucleotides outside the gene matches: 5. The germline gives CDR1 KGHSY, CDR2 FQNENV. The CDR3 DNA is TGTGCCAGCAGCCAATCCGGGCAGGGGGTTCAGCCCCAGCATTTT. It yields the protein CASSQSGQGVQPQHF.

CDR3 loop: CASSELAAGGDEQFF. The CDR3 coding sequence is TGTGCCAGCAGTGAACTAGCAGCGGGAGGGGATGAGCAGTTCTTC. This chain links TRBV6-4 with TRBJ2-1; TRBD2 matches 10 bases. Germline CDR1 reads MRHNA; CDR2 reads SNTAGT. This CDR3 contains 15 residues. V was pared by 3 bases and J by 8 bases, with 7 bases of the junction left unmatched.

This chain uses TRBV30 with TRBJ1-4; D may be TRBD1 (5 bases). Germline V gene data show CDR1 as GTSNPN and CDR2 as SVGIG (reference sequence). CDR3 length: 13 amino acids. V was pared by 2 bases and J by 8 bases, with 12 bases between. The CDR3 nucleotides read TGTGCCTGGAGTCGTCAGGGTAGCGAAAAACTGTTTTTT. Its protein product is CAWSRQGSEKLFF.

This clone showed up just a few times. The genes are TRBV5-5 and TRBJ2-7; the D gene is possibly TRBD1 (6 bases). The CDR3 runs 15 residues. The germline gives CDR1 SGHKS, CDR2 YYEKEE (reference sequence). V shed 1 base and J shed 2 bases, with 13 bases lying between them. CDR3 sequence: CASSLSLSGAYEQYF. The CDR3, as DNA: TGTGCCAGCAGCTTGTCTCTCTCAGGGGCCTACGAGCAGTACTTC.

The gene calls are TRBV5-1 and TRBJ1-1, with 7 positions matching TRBD1. The junction had 1 base not matched to a gene; V was cut back by 2 bases and J by 0 bases. CDR1 is SGHRS and CDR2 is YFSETQ in the germline V gene. CDR3 length equals 14 residues. CDR3 nucleotides: TGCGCCAGCAGCTTTGGACAGGTGAACACTGAAGCTTTCTTT. Translating it yields CASSFGQVNTEAFF.

The V and J genes are TRBV10-2 and TRBJ1-5; 10 bases fit TRBD1. Germline CDR1 is WSHSY and CDR2 is SAAADI. This CDR3 has 13 residues. V lost 7 bases and J lost 4; bases outside the gene matches: 1. The CDR3 DNA reads TGCGCCAGCACGGGACAGGGGAATCAGCCCCAGCATTTT. Its translation is CASTGQGNQPQHF.

The chain combines TRBV4-2 with TRBJ1-2; TRBD1 matches 9 bases. Germline values: CDR1 LGHNA, CDR2 YNFKEQ. V dropped 1 base and J dropped 7; count of bases not matched to a gene: 10. The CDR3 loop spans 16 amino acids. The DNA for the CDR3 is TGTGCCAGCAGCCAAGTTGGACAGGGGAAATTGTTTGGCTACACCTTC. Residues: CASSQVGQGKLFGYTF.

This clone appeared once. The genes are TRBV5-1 and TRBJ1-4, with TRBD1 matching over 7 bases. V lost 3 bases to trimming and J lost 5 bases; unmatched junction nucleotides: 13. The CDR3 is 17 amino acids. Germline CDR1 and CDR2: SGHRS and YFSETQ. CDR3 bases: TGCGCCAGCAGCTCGGGTACGAACAGGGGATTGAATGAAAAACTGTTTTTT. Residues: CASSSGTNRGLNEKLFF.

The chain employs TRBV28 and TRBJ1-4, with 9 bases identical to TRBD1. CDR1 is MDHEN and CDR2 is SYDVKM in the germline V gene. V was pared by 6 bases and J by 5 bases, with 1 base of the junction left unmatched. CDR3 length equals 13 residues. Here the CDR3 DNA reads TGTGCCAGCAGGGGGACAGGGAATGAAAAACTGTTTTTT. It encodes CASRGTGNEKLFF.

The chain combines TRBV5-4 with TRBJ1-1; D call uncertain. This CDR3 contains 13 residues. Per germline, CDR1 SGHNT and CDR2 YYREEE (reference sequence). Between the trimmed V and J ends, which lost 4 bases and 1 base, there was a span of 8 bases. The CDR3 loop is CASSLKPNTEAFF. The CDR3 bases are TGTGCCAGCAGCCTCAAGCCGAACACTGAAGCTTTCTTT.

V gene TRBV20-1 combines with J gene TRBJ1-1; D is perhaps TRBD1 (6 bases). In germline, CDR1 is DFQATT, CDR2 SNEGSKA (reference sequence). The CDR3 has 11 amino acids. V was trimmed by 4 bases and J by 8 bases, leaving 11 bases between them. The CDR3 DNA reads as TGCAGTGCTACCGGACAGCTAGAAGCTTTCTTT. This sequence encodes CSATGQLEAFF.

The chain couples TRBV7-2 to TRBJ2-3; D not certain. Per germline, CDR1 SGHTA and CDR2 FQGNSA. V dropped 0 bases and J dropped 1 base, with 14 bases sitting between them. This CDR3 is built from 17 residues. Here the CDR3 reads CASSLARWAIGTDTQYF. The CDR3, as DNA: TGTGCCAGCAGCTTAGCTCGGTGGGCGATAGGCACAGATACGCAGTATTTT.

This sequence joins TRBV18 and TRBJ2-7; the match to TRBD1 covers 8 bases. Looked up from germline, CDR1 is KGHSH and CDR2 is LQKENI. The CDR3 is 14 amino acids. V was clipped by 8 bases and J by 2 bases; unmatched bases: 8. CDR3 amino acids: CASTKGQGTYEQYF. The CDR3 DNA is TGTGCCAGCACCAAAGGACAGGGAACCTACGAGCAGTACTTC.

The chain has TRBV5-1 and TRBJ1-6, with D unresolved. Deletions cut 2 bases from V and 8 bases from J, with 11 bases between. Germline-derived CDR1 and CDR2 are SGHRS and YFSETQ. This CDR3 has 14 residues. CDR3 sequence: CASSFNGEDSPLHF. Written as DNA, the CDR3 is TGCGCCAGCAGCTTTAATGGCGAGGATTCACCCCTCCACTTT.

The V call is TRBV25-1, the J call TRBJ2-3; 7 bases are shared with TRBD2. Germline lookup yields CDR1 MGHDK and CDR2 SYGVNS. The CDR3 contains 14 residues. The trim removed 4 bases at V and 6 bases at J, leaving 7 bases unmatched. In DNA, the CDR3 is TGTGCCAGCAGTGCGGTGGGGAGGGTCGATACGCAGTATTTT. Amino acids: CASSAVGRVDTQYF.